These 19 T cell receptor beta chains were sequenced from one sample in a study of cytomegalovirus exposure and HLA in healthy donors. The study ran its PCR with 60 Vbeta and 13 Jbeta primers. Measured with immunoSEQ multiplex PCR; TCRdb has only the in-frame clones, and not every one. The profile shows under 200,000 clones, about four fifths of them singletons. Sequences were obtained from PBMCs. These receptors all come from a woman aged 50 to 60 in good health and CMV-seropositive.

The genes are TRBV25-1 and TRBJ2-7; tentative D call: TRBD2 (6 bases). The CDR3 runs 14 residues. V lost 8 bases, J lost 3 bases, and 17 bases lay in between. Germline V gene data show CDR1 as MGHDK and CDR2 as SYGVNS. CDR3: CASGPTGVGYEQYF. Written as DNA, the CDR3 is TGTGCCAGCGGCCCAACGGGGGTGGGCTACGAGCAGTACTTC.

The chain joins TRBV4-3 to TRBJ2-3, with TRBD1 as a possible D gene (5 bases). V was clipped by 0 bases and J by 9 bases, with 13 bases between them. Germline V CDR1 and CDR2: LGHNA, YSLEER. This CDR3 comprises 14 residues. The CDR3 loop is CASSQDGQGGTQYF. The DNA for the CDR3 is TGCGCCAGCAGCCAAGATGGTCAGGGTGGCACGCAGTATTTT.

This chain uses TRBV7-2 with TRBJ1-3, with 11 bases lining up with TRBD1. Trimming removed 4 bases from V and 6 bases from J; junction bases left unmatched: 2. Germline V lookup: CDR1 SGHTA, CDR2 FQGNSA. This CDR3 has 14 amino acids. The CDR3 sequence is CASSWTGGENTIYF. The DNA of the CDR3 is TGTGCCAGCAGCTGGACAGGGGGCGAAAACACCATATATTTT.

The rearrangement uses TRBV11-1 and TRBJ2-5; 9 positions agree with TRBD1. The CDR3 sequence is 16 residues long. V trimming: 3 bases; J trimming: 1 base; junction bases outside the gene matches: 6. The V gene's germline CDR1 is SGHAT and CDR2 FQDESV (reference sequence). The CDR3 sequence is CASSFVGTGIQETQYF. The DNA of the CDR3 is TGTGCCAGCAGCTTCGTGGGGACAGGGATCCAAGAGACCCAGTACTTC.

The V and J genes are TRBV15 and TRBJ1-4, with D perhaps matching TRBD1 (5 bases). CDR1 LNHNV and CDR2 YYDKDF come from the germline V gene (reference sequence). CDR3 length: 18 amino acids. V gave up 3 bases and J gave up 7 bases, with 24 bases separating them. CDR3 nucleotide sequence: TGTGCCACCAGCAGTCCACGCATGAACAGGAAAAGGGGTGAAAAACTGTTTTTT. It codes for CATSSPRMNRKRGEKLFF.

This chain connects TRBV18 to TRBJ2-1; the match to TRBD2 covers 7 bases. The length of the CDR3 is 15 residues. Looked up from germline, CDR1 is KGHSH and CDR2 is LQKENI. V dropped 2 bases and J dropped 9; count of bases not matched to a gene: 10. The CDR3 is CASSPSAGTTGEQFF. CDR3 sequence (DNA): TGTGCCAGCTCACCATCCGCCGGGACTACAGGTGAGCAGTTCTTC.

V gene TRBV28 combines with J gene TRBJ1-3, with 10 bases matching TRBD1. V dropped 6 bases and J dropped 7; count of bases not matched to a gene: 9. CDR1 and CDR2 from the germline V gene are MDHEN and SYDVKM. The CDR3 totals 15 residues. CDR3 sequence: CASSDRGQVGNTIYF. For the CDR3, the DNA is TGTGCCAGCAGCGACAGGGGGCAGGTGGGGAACACCATATATTTT. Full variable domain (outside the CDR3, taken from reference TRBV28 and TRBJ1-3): DVKVTQSSRYLVKRTGEKVFLECVQDMDHENMFWYRQDPGLGLRLIYFSYDVKMKEKGDIPEGYSVSREKKERFSLILESASTNQTSMYLCASSDRGQVGNTIYFGEGSWLTVV.

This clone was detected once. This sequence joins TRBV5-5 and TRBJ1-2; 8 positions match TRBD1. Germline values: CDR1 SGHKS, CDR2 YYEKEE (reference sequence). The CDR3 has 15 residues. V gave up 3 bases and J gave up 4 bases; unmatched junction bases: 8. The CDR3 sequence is CASSSTGGNPYGYTF. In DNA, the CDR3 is TGTGCCAGCAGCTCTACAGGGGGGAACCCCTATGGCTACACCTTC.

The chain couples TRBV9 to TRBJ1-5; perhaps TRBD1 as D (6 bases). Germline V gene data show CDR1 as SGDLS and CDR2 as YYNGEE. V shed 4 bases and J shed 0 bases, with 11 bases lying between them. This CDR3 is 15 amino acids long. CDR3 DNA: TGTGCCAGCAGCCCCTACAGGGATAGCAATCAGCCCCAGCATTTT. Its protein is CASSPYRDSNQPQHF.

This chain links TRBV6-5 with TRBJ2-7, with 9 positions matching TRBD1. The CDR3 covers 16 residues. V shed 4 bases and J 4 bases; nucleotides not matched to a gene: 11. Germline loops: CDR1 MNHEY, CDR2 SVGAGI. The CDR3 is CASSLREPGQGYEQYF. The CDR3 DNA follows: TGTGCCAGCAGTTTACGGGAACCGGGACAGGGATACGAGCAGTACTTC.

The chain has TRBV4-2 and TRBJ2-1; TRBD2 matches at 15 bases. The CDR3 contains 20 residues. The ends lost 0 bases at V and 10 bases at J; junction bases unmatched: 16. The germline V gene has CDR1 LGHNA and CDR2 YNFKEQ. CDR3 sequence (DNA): TGTGCCAGCAGCCAAGATCCCCGGCGGACTAGCGGGGGGGCTAGGGAAGAGCAGTTCTTC. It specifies CASSQDPRRTSGGAREEQFF.

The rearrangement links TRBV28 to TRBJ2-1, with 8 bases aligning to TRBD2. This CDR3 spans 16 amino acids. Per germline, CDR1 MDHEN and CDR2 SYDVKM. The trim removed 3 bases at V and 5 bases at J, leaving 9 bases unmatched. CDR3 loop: CASSFYSGTRNNEQFF. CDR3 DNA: TGTGCCAGCAGTTTTTATAGCGGGACCAGGAACAATGAGCAGTTCTTC.

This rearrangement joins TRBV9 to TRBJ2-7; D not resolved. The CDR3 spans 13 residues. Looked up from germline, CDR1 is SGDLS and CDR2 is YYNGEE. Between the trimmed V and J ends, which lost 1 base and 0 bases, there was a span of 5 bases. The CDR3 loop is CASSVTSSYEQYF. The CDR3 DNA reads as TGTGCCAGCAGCGTAACGAGCTCCTACGAGCAGTACTTC.

The CDR3 nucleotides are TGTGCCAGCCGAACTGGACAGGGGGCCAATTCACCCCTCCACTTT. Its protein product is CASRTGQGANSPLHF. The V and J genes are TRBV27 and TRBJ1-6; 11 positions match TRBD1. The length of the CDR3 is 15 residues. In germline, CDR1 is MNHEY, CDR2 SMNVEV (reference sequence). V lost 8 bases and J lost 7; bases outside the gene matches: 7.

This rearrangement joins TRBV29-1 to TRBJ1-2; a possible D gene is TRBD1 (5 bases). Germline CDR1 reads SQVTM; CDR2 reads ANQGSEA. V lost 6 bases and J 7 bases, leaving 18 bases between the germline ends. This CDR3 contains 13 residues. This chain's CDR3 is CSVRPGPGGGYTF. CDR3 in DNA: TGCAGCGTAAGGCCGGGGCCCGGGGGTGGCTACACCTTC.

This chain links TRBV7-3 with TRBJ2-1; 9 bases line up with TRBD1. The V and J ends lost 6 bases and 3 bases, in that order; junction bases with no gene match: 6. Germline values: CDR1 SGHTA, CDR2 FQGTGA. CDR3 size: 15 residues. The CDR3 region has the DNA TGTGCCAGCAGTTCCGGGACAGGGAGCTACAATGAGCAGTTCTTC. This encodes CASSSGTGSYNEQFF.

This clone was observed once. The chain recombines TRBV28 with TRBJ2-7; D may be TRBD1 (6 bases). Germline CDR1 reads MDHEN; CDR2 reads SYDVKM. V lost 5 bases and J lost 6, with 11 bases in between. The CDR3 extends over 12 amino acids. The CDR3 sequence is CASSHRVGEQYF. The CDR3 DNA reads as TGTGCCAGCAGTCACAGGGTGGGCGAGCAGTACTTC.

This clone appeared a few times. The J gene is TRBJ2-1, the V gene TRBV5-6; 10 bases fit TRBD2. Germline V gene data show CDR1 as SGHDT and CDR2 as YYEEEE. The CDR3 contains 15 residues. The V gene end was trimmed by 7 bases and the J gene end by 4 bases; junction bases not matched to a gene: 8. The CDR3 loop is CASCRTSGSYNEQFF. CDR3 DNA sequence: TGTGCCAGCTGCCGGACTAGCGGCTCTTACAATGAGCAGTTCTTC.

CDR3 amino acids: CASSIPGFRQYF. The DNA of the CDR3 is TGTGCCAGCAGTATTCCAGGGTTTCGGCAGTACTTC. The rearrangement joins TRBV2 to TRBJ2-7, with a tentative D call TRBD1 (5 bases). Germline-derived CDR1 and CDR2 are SNHLY and FYNNEI. This CDR3 comprises 12 residues. Trimming took off 5 bases at V and 9 bases at J, with 14 bases between the two ends.